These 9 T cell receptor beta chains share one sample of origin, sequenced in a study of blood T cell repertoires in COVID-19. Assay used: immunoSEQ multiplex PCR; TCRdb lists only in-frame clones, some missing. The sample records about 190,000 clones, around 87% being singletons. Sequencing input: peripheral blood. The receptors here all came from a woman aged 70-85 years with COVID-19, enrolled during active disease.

CDR3 DNA sequence: TGTGCCAGTTCCCATGGGGGAGGACGAAACATTCAGTACTTC. Protein sequence: CASSHGGGRNIQYF. The rearrangement joins TRBV19 to TRBJ2-4; TRBD2 might be the D (6 bases). CDR3 length: 14 residues. The germline V and J ends were trimmed by 8 bases and 6 bases, with 17 bases remaining between them. Germline-derived CDR1 and CDR2 are LNHDA and SQIVND (reference sequence).

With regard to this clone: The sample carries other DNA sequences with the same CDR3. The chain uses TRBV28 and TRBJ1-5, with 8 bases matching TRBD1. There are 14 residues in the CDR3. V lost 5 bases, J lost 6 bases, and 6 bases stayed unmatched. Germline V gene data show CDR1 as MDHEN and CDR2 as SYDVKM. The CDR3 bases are TGTGCCAGCAGTCCCGGACAGGGCGGTCAGCCCCAGCATTTT. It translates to CASSPGQGGQPQHF.

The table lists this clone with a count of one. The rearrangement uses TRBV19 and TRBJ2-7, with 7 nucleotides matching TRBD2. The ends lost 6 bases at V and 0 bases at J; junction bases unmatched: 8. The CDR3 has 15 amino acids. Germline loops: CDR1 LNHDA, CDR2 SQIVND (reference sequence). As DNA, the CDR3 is TGTGCCAGTAGCCCCGGGGAGGGAGACTCCTACGAGCAGTACTTC. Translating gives CASSPGEGDSYEQYF.

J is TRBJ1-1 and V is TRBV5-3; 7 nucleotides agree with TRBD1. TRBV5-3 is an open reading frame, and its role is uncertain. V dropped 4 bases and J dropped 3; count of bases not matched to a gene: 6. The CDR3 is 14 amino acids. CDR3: CARSRRDSDTEAFF. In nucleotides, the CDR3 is TGTGCCAGAAGCCGCCGGGACAGTGACACTGAAGCTTTCTTT.

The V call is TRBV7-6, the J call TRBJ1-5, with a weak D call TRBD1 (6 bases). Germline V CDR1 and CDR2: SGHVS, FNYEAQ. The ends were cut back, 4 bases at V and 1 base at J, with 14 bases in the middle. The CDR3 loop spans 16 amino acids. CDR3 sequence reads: CASSSGGQGSNQPQHF. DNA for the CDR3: TGTGCCAGCAGCTCGGGGGGCCAGGGAAGCAATCAGCCCCAGCATTTT.

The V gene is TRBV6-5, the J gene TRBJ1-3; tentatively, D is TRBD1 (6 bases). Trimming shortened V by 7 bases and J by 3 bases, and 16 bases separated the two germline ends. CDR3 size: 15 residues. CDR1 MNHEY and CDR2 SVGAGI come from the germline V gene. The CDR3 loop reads CASIHLGAGGNTIYF. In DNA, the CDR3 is TGTGCCAGCATCCACCTGGGGGCAGGTGGAAACACCATATATTTT.

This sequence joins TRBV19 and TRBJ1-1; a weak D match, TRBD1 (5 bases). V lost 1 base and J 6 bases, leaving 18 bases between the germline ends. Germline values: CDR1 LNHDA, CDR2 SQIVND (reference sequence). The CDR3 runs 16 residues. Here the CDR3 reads CASSIGNQGARSEAFF. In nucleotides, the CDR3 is TGTGCCAGTAGTATAGGGAACCAGGGCGCGCGTTCTGAAGCTTTCTTT.

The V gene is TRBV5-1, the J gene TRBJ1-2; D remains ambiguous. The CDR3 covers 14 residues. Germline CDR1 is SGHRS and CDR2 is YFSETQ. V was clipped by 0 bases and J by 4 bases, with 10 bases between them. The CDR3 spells CASSLAEVPYGYTF. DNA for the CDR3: TGCGCCAGCAGCTTGGCCGAGGTGCCCTATGGCTACACCTTC.

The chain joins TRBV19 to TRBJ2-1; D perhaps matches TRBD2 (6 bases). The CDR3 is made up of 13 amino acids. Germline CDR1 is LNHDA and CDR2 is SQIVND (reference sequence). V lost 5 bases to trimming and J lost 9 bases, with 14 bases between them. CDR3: CASSSGEAGEQFF. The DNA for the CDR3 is TGTGCCAGTAGTTCGGGAGAGGCCGGTGAGCAGTTCTTC. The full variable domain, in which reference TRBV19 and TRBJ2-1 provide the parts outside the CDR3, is DGGITQSPKYLFRKEGQNVTLSCEQNLNHDAMYWYRQDPGQGLRLIYYSQIVNDFQKGDIAEGYSVSREKKESFPLTVTSAQKNPTAFYLCASSSGEAGEQFFGPGTRLTVL.